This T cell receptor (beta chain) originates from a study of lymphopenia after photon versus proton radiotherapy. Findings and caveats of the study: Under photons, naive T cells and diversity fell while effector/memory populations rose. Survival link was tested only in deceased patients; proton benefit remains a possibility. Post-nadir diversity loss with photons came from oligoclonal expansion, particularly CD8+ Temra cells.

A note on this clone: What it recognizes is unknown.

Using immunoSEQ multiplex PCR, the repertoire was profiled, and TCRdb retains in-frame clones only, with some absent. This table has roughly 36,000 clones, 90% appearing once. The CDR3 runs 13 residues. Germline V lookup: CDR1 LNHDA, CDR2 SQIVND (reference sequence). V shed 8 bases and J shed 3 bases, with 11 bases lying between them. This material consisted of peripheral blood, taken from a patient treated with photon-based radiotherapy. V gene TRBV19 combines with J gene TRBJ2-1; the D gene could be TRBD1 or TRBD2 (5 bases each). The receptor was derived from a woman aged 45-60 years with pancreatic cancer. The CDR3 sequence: CASGTTGYNEQFF. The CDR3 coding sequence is TGTGCCAGTGGGACCACTGGCTACAATGAGCAGTTCTTC.